This T cell receptor (beta chain) was sequenced during a study of PD-L1 blockade in urothelial cancer. Study background: Patients, treated from about 2014 onward, received atezolizumab 1,200 mg intravenously every 3 weeks. The researchers analyzed blood 3 weeks (second dose) and 6 weeks after treatment start. General study findings and limits: More expansion of tumor-associated blood clones, seen at 3 weeks, marked durable-benefit patients.

V dropped 6 bases and J dropped 4 bases, with 10 bases sitting between them. The CDR3 has 13 residues. Germline V lookup: CDR1 MNHNY, CDR2 SVGAGI (reference sequence). Sample time point: pretreatment peripheral blood. Samples spanned pretreatment and treatment, with 1 to 8 time points per patient. Profiling relied on immunoSEQ multiplex PCR, and the TCRdb table lists in-frame clones only, not all of them. The sample comprises around 70,000 clones, about four fifths of which are singletons, and approximately 10% rests with the top ten. In regard to this clone: The antigen remains undetermined.

The chain carries TRBV6-6 and TRBJ2-1, with D possibly TRBD1 on 5 matching bases. This material consisted of PBMCs, taken around atezolizumab (anti-PD-L1) treatment. This sequence was found in a woman between 65 and 79 years old with urothelial cancer. CDR3 nucleotide sequence: TGTGCCAGCAGCTACGACAGTTACAATGAGCAGTTCTTC. It specifies CASSYDSYNEQFF.